The entry below describes one T cell receptor beta chain. Its target is unknown. Looked up from germline, CDR1 is SGHTA and CDR2 is FQGTGA. Trimming removed 1 base at V and 1 base at J, with 10 bases between. The CDR3 is made up of 15 amino acids. The sample belongs to a study of blood T cells in healthy people across ages. The second PCR ran about 7 to 12 cycles with a sample-barcoded 5' primer and J-beta primers. Using its own MiXCR run on the 5' RACE reads, TCRdb lists one record per CDR3 protein. Among hundreds of thousands of distinct CDR3 sequences, over 45% were seen once, and the ten largest hold 45% to 65%. Study results and limitations: Age brought a roughly linear fall in TCR beta diversity measured per million T cells.

Sequenced material: blood. The receptor was derived from a man in his sixties in good health. This chain links TRBV7-3 with TRBJ2-5; D uncertain. In nucleotides, the CDR3 is TGTGCCAGCAGCTTAATGGCAGGAGTCCAAGAGACCCAGTACTTC. Its protein product is CASSLMAGVQETQYF. The full variable domain, rest sourced from reference TRBV7-3 and TRBJ2-5, is GAGVSQTPSNKVTEKGKYVELRCDPISGHTALYWYRQSLGQGPEFLIYFQGTGAADDSGLPNDRFFAVRPEGSVSTLKIQRTERGDSAVYLCASSLMAGVQETQYFGPGTRLLVL.